Below, 12 T cell receptor beta chains from the same sample are listed, as sequenced in a study of identifying expanded T cells in peripheral blood. The method was immunoSEQ multiplex PCR; TCRdb's version includes in-frame clones alone and lacks a portion of them. The data show 120,000 or so clones, roughly 80% seen once. The material sequenced was blood. The receptor source for this set is a person aged 18 to 75 in good health.

This clone was seen once. The J gene is TRBJ2-5, the V gene TRBV7-6; 9 nucleotides agree with TRBD2. Trimming at V came to 1 base and at J to 4 bases, leaving 10 bases not matched to a gene. From germline, CDR1 is SGHVS and CDR2 FNYEAQ. CDR3 length: 17 amino acids. The CDR3 loop is CASSLGGTSRRGETQYF. CDR3 nucleotides: TGTGCCAGCAGCTTAGGCGGGACTAGCCGTCGGGGAGAGACCCAGTACTTC.

The chain couples TRBV11-2 to TRBJ1-1, with D unclear. This CDR3 is built from 14 residues. Between the trimmed V and J ends, which lost 7 bases and 2 bases, there was a span of 14 bases. The germline CDR1 and CDR2 sequences are SGHAT and FQNNGV. CDR3: CASTPSPRNTEAFF. In DNA form, the CDR3 reads TGTGCCAGCACCCCCTCCCCCCGTAACACTGAAGCTTTCTTT.

The rearrangement joins TRBV7-2 to TRBJ1-1; the D gene is possibly TRBD1 (5 bases). CDR3 length: 16 residues. Per germline, CDR1 SGHTA and CDR2 FQGNSA. V was pared by 5 bases and J by 1 base, with 17 bases between. DNA for the CDR3: TGTGCCAGCAGCGAACAGAAGGGACGGCCGAACACTGAAGCTTTCTTT. This translates into CASSEQKGRPNTEAFF.

CDR3 in DNA: TGTGCCTGGAGTGTAGGAAGCACAGATACGCAGTATTTT. Protein: CAWSVGSTDTQYF. The chain employs TRBV30 and TRBJ2-3, with unresolved D. The CDR3 has 13 residues. The V and J ends lost 0 bases and 0 bases respectively, with 4 bases between them. Germline values: CDR1 GTSNPN, CDR2 SVGIG (reference sequence). The entire variable domain, with the rest obtained from reference TRBV30 and TRBJ2-3, is as follows: SQTIHQWPATLVQPVGSPLSLECTVEGTSNPNLYWYRQAAGRGLQLLFYSVGIGQISSEVPQNLSASRPQDRQFILSSKKLLLSDSGFYLCAWSVGSTDTQYFGPGTRLTVL.

This clone was seen a few times. The J gene is TRBJ1-1, the V gene TRBV5-4, with D unclear. The germline CDR1 and CDR2 sequences are SGHNT and YYREEE (reference sequence). Trimming removed 2 bases at V and 1 base at J, with 6 bases between. This CDR3 spans 13 amino acids. The CDR3 DNA follows: TGTGCCAGCAGCTTAGCGGGGAACACTGAAGCTTTCTTT. Its translation is CASSLAGNTEAFF.

The chain combines TRBV30 with TRBJ2-7; 7 bases fit TRBD1. The CDR3 covers 13 residues. The V gene's germline CDR1 is GTSNPN and CDR2 SVGIG (reference sequence). V lost 0 bases to trimming and J lost 3 bases; unmatched junction nucleotides: 2. The CDR3 reads CAWSVDRDYEQYF. As DNA, the CDR3 is TGTGCCTGGAGTGTCGACAGGGACTACGAGCAGTACTTC.

The count of this clone is one. V gene TRBV18 combines with J gene TRBJ2-1; 13 nucleotides align to TRBD2. Looked up from germline, CDR1 is KGHSH and CDR2 is LQKENI. Losses at the gene ends were 6 bases for V and 7 bases for J; bases not matched to a gene: 9. The CDR3 contains 16 residues. This chain's CDR3 is CASSRRTSGGPNEQFF. DNA for the CDR3: TGTGCCAGCTCGCGCAGGACTAGCGGGGGCCCTAATGAGCAGTTCTTC.

V and J are TRBV10-1 and TRBJ2-3, with 8 bases that match TRBD1. V lost 6 bases and J lost 4; bases outside the gene matches: 3. Per germline, CDR1 WNHNN and CDR2 SYGVQD (reference sequence). CDR3 size: 13 residues. CDR3 nucleotide sequence: TGCGCCAGCAGAGGACAGGGATCAGATACGCAGTATTTT. Residues: CASRGQGSDTQYF.

This clone was observed a handful of times. The gene calls are TRBV11-2 and TRBJ2-4; TRBD2 matches at 7 bases. V was clipped by 5 bases and J by 3 bases; unmatched bases: 7. Per germline, CDR1 SGHAT and CDR2 FQNNGV. The CDR3 spans 15 residues. Written as DNA, the CDR3 is TGTGCCAGCAGCCCTTCCTCGGGGGGCAAAAACATTCAGTACTTC. It yields the protein CASSPSSGGKNIQYF. The full variable domain, its missing parts supplied by reference TRBV11-2 and TRBJ2-4, is EAGVAQSPRYKIIEKRQSVAFWCNPISGHATLYWYQQILGQGPKLLIQFQNNGVVDDSQLPKDRFSAERLKGVDSTLKIQPAKLEDSAVYLCASSPSSGGKNIQYFGAGTRLSVL.

By its share, this clone is medium-sized. This chain uses TRBV18 with TRBJ1-2; D is undetermined. The V end was cut by 5 bases, the J end by 4 bases, with 8 bases between. This CDR3 is 12 amino acids long. From germline, CDR1 is KGHSH and CDR2 LQKENI. CDR3 residues: CASSSDVYGYTF. The DNA of the CDR3 is TGTGCCAGCTCATCGGACGTCTATGGCTACACCTTC.

Sample share makes this clone medium-sized (0.01 to 0.1%). The chain joins TRBV5-4 to TRBJ1-3, with no clear D. Germline V gene sequence: CDR1 SGHNT, CDR2 YYREEE (reference sequence). V lost 1 base and J 8 bases, leaving 16 bases between the germline ends. The CDR3 is 15 amino acids. The CDR3 is CASSLLGAGWDTIYF. As DNA, the CDR3 is TGTGCCAGCAGCTTGCTGGGCGCGGGGTGGGACACCATATATTTT.

The chain is built from TRBV5-6 and TRBJ2-5; 10 bases agree with TRBD1. The junction had 4 bases not matched to a gene; V was cut back by 4 bases and J by 7 bases. CDR3 length: 13 residues. CDR1 is SGHDT and CDR2 is YYEEEE in the germline V gene. The DNA for the CDR3 is TGTGCCAGCAGCCCGGACAGGGGGGGGACCCAGTACTTC. The encoded protein is CASSPDRGGTQYF. Variable domain in full (rest from reference TRBV5-6 and TRBJ2-5): DAGVTQSPTHLIKTRGQQVTLRCSPKSGHDTVSWYQQALGQGPQFIFQYYEEEERQRGNFPDRFSGHQFPNYSSELNVNALLLGDSALYLCASSPDRGGTQYFGPGTRLLVL.